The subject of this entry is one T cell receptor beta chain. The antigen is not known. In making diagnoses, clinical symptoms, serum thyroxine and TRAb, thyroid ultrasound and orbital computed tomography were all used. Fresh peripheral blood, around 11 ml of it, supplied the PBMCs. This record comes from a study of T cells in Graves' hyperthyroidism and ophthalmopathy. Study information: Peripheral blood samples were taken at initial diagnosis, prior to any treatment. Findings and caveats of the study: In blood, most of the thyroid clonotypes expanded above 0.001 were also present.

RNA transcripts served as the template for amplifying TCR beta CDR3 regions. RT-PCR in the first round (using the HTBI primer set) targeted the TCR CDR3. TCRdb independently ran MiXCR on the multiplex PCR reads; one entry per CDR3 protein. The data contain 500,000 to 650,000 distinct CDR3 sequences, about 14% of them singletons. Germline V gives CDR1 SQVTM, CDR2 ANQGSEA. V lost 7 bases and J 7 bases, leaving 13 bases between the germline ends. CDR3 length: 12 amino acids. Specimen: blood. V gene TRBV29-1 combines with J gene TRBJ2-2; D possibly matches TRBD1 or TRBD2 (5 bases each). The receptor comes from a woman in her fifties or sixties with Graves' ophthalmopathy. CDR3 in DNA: TGCAGCGCCCCGGGGCCCCTCGGGGAGCTGTTTTTT. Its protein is CSAPGPLGELFF.